This T cell receptor beta chain was recorded in a study of vaccination and CD4 T cells after COVID-19. Germline V lookup: CDR1 SNHLY, CDR2 FYNNEI. Trimming pared 7 bases from V and 8 bases from J, leaving 17 bases between. The CDR3 has 13 residues. Sample treatment: approximately 10-day PBMC culture with coronavirus spike peptide pools or control peptides (ViraFEST assay). This clonotype was seen a few times. Its matching antigen is unknown. Sequencing of cultured CD4+ T cell DNA used the Oncomine TCR Beta short-read assay. MiXCR was run by TCRdb on the PCR reads, yielding one entry per CDR3 protein. Among almost 20,000 distinct CDR3 sequences, roughly three fifths were seen once, and the ten largest hold 9%.

The TCR originated in a human donor who had recovered from COVID-19. This chain connects TRBV2 to TRBJ1-2, with D possibly matching TRBD1 (5 bases). The sample was CD4+ T cells from blood, cultured in vitro. The CDR3 is CASKDTGVWGYTF. In DNA form, the CDR3 reads TGTGCCAGCAAGGATACGGGGGTGTGGGGCTACACCTTC.